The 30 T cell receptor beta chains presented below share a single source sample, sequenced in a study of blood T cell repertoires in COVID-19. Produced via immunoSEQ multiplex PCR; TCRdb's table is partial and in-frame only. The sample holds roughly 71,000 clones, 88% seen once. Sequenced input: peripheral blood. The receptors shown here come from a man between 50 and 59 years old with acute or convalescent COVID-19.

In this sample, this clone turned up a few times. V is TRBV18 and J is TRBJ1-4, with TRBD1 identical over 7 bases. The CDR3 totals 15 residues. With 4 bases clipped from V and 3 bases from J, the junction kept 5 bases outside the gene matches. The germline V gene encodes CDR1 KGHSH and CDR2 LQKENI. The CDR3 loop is CASSRDSGPNEKLFF. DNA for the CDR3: TGTGCCAGCTCACGGGACAGCGGACCTAATGAAAAACTGTTTTTT.

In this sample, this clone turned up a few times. CDR3 sequence: CASSLYRETGELFF. The CDR3 coding sequence is TGTGCCAGCAGCTTATACAGGGAAACCGGGGAGCTGTTTTTT. The rearrangement links TRBV7-2 to TRBJ2-2; maybe TRBD1 (6 bases). The CDR3 runs to 14 residues. The ends were cut back, 2 bases at V and 5 bases at J, with 9 bases in the middle. Germline values: CDR1 SGHTA, CDR2 FQGNSA.

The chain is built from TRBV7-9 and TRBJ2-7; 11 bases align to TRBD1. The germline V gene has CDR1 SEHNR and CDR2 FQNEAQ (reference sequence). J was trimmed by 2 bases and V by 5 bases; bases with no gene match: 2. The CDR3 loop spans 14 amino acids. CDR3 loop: CASSPGQGAYEQYF. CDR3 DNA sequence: TGTGCCAGCAGCCCGGGACAGGGGGCCTACGAGCAGTACTTC.

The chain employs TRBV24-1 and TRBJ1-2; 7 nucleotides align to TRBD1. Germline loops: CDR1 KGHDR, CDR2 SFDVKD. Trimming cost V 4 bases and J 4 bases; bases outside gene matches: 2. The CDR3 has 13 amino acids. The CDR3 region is CATSDSGGYGYTF. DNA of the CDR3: TGTGCCACCAGTGACTCAGGGGGCTATGGCTACACCTTC.

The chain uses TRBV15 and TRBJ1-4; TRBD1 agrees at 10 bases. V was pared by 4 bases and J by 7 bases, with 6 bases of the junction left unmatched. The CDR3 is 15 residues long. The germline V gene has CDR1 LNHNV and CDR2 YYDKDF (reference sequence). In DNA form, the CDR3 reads TGTGCCACCAGCATCGACAGGGGGCAAGGTGAAAAACTGTTTTTT. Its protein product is CATSIDRGQGEKLFF.

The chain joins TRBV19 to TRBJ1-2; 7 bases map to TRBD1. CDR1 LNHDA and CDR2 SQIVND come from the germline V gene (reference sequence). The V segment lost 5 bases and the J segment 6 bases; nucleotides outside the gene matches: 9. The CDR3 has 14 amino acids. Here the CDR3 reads CASSPHDRVNGYTF. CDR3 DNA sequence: TGTGCCAGTAGTCCCCATGACAGGGTAAATGGCTACACCTTC.

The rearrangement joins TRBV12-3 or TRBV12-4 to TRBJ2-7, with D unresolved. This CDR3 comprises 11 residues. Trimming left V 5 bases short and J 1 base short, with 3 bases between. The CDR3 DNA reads TGTGCCAGCAGTCAATCCTACGAGCAGTACTTC. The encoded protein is CASSQSYEQYF.

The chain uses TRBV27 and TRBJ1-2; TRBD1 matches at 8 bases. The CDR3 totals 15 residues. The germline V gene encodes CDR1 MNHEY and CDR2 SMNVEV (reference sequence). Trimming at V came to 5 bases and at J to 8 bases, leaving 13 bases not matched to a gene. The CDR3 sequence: CASSPDRDRNEGYTF. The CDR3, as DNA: TGTGCCAGCAGTCCGGACCGGGACAGGAACGAGGGCTACACCTTC.

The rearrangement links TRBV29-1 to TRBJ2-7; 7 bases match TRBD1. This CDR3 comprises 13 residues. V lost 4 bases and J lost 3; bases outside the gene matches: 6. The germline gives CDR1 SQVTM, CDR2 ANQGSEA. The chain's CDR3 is CSVVWDSHYEQYF. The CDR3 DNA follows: TGCAGCGTTGTCTGGGACAGCCACTACGAGCAGTACTTC.

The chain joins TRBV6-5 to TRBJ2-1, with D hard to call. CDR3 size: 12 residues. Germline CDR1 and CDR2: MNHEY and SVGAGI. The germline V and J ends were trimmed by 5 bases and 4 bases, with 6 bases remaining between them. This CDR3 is CASSLPYNEQFF. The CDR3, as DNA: TGTGCCAGCAGTCTACCGTACAATGAGCAGTTCTTC.

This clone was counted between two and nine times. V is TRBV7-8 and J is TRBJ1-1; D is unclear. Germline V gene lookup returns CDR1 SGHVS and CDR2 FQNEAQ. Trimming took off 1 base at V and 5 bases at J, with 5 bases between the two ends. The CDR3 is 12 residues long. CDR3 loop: CASSLGETEAFF. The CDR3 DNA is TGTGCCAGCAGCTTAGGGGAGACTGAAGCTTTCTTT.

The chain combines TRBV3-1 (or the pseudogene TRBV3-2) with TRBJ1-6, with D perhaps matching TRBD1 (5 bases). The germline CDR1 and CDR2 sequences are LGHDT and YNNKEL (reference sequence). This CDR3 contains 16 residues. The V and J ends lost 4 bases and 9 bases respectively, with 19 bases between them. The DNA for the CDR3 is TGTGCCAGCAGCCCCACTCACAGGATTCAGGGTTCACCCCTCCACTTT. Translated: CASSPTHRIQGSPLHF.

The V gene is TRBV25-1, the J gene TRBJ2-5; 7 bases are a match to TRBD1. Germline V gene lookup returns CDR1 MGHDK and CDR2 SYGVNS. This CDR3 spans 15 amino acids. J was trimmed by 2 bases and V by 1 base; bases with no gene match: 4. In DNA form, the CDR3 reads TGTGCCAGCAGTGAATCCGGCAGGGGGCAAGAGACCCAGTACTTC. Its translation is CASSESGRGQETQYF.

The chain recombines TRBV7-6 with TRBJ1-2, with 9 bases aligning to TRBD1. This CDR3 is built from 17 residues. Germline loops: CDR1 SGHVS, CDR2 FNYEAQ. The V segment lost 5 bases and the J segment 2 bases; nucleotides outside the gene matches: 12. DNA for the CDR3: TGTGCCAGCAGCATTTCCCCGGGACAGGGACACAACTATGGCTACACCTTC. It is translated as CASSISPGQGHNYGYTF.

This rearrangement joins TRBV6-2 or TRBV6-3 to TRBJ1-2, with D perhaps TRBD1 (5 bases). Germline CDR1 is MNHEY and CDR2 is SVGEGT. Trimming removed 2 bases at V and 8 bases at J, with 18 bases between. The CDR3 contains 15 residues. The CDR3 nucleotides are TGTGCCAGCAGTTACCCGGGACTGGGATCTTTAGGCTACACCTTC. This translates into CASSYPGLGSLGYTF.

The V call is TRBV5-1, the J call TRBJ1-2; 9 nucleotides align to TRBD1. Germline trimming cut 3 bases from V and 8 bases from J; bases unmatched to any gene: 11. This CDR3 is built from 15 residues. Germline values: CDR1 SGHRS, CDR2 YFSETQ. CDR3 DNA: TGCGCCAGCAGCTCCACAGGGGGCGAGGGTAACGGCTACACCTTC. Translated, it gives CASSSTGGEGNGYTF. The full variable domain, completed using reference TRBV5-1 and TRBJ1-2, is KAGVTQTPRYLIKTRGQQVTLSCSPISGHRSVSWYQQTPGQGLQFLFEYFSETQRNKGNFPGRFSGRQFSNSRSEMNVSTLELGDSALYLCASSSTGGEGNGYTFGSGTRLTVV.

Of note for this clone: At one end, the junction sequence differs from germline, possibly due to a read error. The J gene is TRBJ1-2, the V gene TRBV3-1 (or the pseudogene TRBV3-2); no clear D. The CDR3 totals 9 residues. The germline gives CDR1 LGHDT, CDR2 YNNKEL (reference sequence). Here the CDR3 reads CASSPPTRF. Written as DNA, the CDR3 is TGTGCCAGCAGCCCACCTACCCGCTTC.

This CDR3 reads CASSIDSYEQYF. The CDR3 nucleotides read TGTGCCAGTAGTATAGATAGCTACGAGCAGTACTTC. V and J are TRBV19 and TRBJ2-7; no reliable D call. CDR1 LNHDA and CDR2 SQIVND come from the germline V gene (reference sequence). The ends were cut back, 0 bases at V and 3 bases at J, with 3 bases in the middle. The CDR3 runs 12 residues.

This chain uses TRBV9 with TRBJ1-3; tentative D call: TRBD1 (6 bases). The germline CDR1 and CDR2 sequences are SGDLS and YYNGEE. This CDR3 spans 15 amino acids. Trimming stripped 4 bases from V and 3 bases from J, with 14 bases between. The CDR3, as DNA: TGTGCCAGCAGCCCATCACAGGGTTTTGGAAACACCATATATTTT. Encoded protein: CASSPSQGFGNTIYF.

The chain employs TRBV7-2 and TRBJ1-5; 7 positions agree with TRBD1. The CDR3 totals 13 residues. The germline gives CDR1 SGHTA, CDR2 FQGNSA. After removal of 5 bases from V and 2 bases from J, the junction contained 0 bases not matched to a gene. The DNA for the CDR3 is TGTGCCAGCAGCACAGGGGGCAATCAGCCCCAGCATTTT. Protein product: CASSTGGNQPQHF.

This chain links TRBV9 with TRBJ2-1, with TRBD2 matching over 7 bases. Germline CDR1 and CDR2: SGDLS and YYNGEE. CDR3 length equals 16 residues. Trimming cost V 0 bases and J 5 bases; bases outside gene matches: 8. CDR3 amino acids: CASSVASRGVHNEQFF. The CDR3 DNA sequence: TGTGCCAGCAGCGTAGCCTCCCGGGGGGTCCACAATGAGCAGTTCTTC.

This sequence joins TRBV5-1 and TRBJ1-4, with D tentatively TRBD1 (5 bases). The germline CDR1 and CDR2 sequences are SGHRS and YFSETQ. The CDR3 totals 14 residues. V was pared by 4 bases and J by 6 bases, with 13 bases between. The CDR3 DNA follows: TGCGCCAGCAGCCCGGCCGGGGGGGATGAAAAACTGTTTTTT. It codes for CASSPAGGDEKLFF.

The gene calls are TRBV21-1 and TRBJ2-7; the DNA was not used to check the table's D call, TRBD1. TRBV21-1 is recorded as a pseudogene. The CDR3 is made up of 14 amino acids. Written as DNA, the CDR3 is TGTGCCAGCAGCAATCAGAAAGGGGGCGACGAGCAGTACTTC. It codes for CASSNQKGGDEQYF.

CDR3: CASSLKNGRTQYF. DNA for the CDR3: TGTGCCAGCAGCTTAAAGAATGGCCGTACGCAGTATTTT. The J gene is TRBJ2-3, the V gene TRBV7-2; no reliable D call. Looked up from germline, CDR1 is SGHTA and CDR2 is FQGNSA. Between the trimmed V and J ends, which lost 2 bases and 8 bases, there was a span of 11 bases. The CDR3 sequence is 13 residues long.

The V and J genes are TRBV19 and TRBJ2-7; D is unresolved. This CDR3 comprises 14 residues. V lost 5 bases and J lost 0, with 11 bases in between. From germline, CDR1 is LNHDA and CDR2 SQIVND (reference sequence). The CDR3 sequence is CASSDGPPSYEQYF. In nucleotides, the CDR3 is TGTGCCAGTAGTGATGGGCCCCCCTCCTACGAGCAGTACTTC.

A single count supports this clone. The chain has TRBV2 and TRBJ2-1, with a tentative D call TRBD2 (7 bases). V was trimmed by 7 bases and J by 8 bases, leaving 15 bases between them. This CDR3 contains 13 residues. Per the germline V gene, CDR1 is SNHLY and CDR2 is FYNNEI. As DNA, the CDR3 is TGTGCCAGCAAAAAGGGGGGGGTGGATGAGCAGTTCTTC. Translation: CASKKGGVDEQFF.

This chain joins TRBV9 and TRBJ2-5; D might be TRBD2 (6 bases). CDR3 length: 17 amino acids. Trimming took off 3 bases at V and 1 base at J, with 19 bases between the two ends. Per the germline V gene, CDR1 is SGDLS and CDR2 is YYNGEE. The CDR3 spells CASSAGVGGGSQETQYF. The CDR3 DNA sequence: TGTGCCAGCAGCGCTGGGGTGGGAGGAGGCAGCCAAGAGACCCAGTACTTC.

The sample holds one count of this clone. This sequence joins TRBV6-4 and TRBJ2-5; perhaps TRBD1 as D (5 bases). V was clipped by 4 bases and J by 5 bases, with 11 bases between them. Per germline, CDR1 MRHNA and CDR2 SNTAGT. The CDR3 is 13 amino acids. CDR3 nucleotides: TGTGCCAGCAGTGGGGGCCCGATGGAGACCCAGTACTTC. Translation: CASSGGPMETQYF.

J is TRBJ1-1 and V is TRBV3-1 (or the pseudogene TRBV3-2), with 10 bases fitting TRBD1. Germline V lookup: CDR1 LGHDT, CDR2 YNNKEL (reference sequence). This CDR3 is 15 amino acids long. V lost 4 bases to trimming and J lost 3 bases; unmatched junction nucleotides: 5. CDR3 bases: TGTGCCAGCAGCCCACGAGGACAGGGGGACACTGAAGCTTTCTTT. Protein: CASSPRGQGDTEAFF.

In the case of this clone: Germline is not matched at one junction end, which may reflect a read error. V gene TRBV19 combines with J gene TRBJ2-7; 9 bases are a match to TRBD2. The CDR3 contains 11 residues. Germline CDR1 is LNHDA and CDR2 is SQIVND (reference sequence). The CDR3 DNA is TGTGCCAGTAGTAATAGCGGGGGTCTGGTTTTC. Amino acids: CASSNSGGLVF. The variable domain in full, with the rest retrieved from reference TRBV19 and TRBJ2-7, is DGGITQSPKYLFRKEGQNVTLSCEQNLNHDAMYWYRQDPGQGLRLIYYSQIVNDFQKGDIAEGYSVSREKKESFPLTVTSAQKNPTAFYLCASSNSGGLVFGPGTRLTVT.